This TCR beta chain derives from a study of T cells in Graves' hyperthyroidism and ophthalmopathy. CDR1 MGHRA and CDR2 YSYEKL come from the germline V gene. V shed 3 bases and J 5 bases; nucleotides not matched to a gene: 10. This CDR3 has 16 amino acids. Only a few counts were recorded for this clonotype. Among the patients, aged 18 to 65, hyperthyroidism was newly diagnosed and had lasted under 2 months. Amplification targeted TCR beta CDR3 regions from RNA transcripts. A first-round RT-PCR of the TCR CDR3 used the HTBI primer set. TCRdb recomputed calls from the multiplex PCR reads with MiXCR, one row per CDR3 protein. This table holds 160,000 or so distinct CDR3 sequences, 9.4% found once.

J is TRBJ2-5 and V is TRBV4-1; TRBD2 matches at 9 bases. The TCR originated in a woman under 30 with Graves' hyperthyroidism that later progressed to Graves' ophthalmopathy. The sequenced material came from blood. The CDR3 coding sequence is TGCGCCAGCAGCCACGCGGGAGGGCGAGGGGCCGAGACCCAGTACTTC. Amino acid sequence: CASSHAGGRGAETQYF.